Sequencing of this T cell receptor (beta chain) was carried out in a study of molecular identifiers for immune sequencing clone quantification. From the PCR reads, TCRdb called clonotypes with MiXCR, one entry per CDR3 protein. The data hold hundreds of thousands of distinct CDR3 sequences, with about a quarter observed a single time. This clonotype was seen a handful of times. Sequenced: naive CD8+ T cells from blood, with Jurkat cell RNA spiked in. The subset was: FACS-sorted CD8+CD4-CCR7+CD45RA+ naive T cells. The clonotype originates from a human donor in good health. Some libraries in this study had Jurkat cell RNA spiked in.

In DNA form, the CDR3 reads TGTGCCAGCAGCCGCAACCGGGACTATGAGAATTCACCCCTCCACTTT. Residues: CASSRNRDYENSPLHF. The chain uses TRBV7-6 and TRBJ1-6, with D possibly matching TRBD1 (5 bases). Germline values: CDR1 SGHVS, CDR2 FNYEAQ. This CDR3 is 16 amino acids long. Trimming removed 5 bases from V and 7 bases from J, with 18 bases in between.